This T cell receptor (beta chain) was sequenced during a study of blood T cells in healthy people across ages. Trimming cost V 0 bases and J 4 bases, with 18 bases left between them. This CDR3 contains 16 residues. Germline V gene lookup returns CDR1 SQVTM and CDR2 ANQGSEA. Primed by a sample-barcoded 5' primer and a J-beta primer mix, a second PCR proceeded for about 7 to 11 cycles. TCRdb recomputed calls from the 5' RACE reads with MiXCR, one row per CDR3 protein. The sample consists of roughly 1,800,000 distinct CDR3 sequences, around 48% of them appearing once. Investigators took about 9.1 milliliters of peripheral blood from every donor. The authors extracted at least 5 micrograms of total RNA per sample.

This chain joins TRBV29-1 and TRBJ1-2; TRBD1 is a possible D gene (5 bases). Material for sequencing was blood. This receptor was obtained from a woman in her thirties or forties in good health. CDR3 loop: CSVEDRVPNGPYGYTF. CDR3 nucleotide sequence: TGCAGCGTTGAAGACAGGGTCCCGAATGGCCCCTATGGCTACACCTTC.